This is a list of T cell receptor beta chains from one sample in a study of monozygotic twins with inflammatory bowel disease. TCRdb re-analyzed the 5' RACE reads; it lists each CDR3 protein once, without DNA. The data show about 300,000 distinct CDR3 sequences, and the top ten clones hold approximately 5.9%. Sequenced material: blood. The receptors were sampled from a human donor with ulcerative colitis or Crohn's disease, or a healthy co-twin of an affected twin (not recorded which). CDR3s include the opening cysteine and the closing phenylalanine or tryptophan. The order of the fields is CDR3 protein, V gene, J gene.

CDR3aa: CASSPTGPSTDTQYF
v_gene: TRBV9
j_gene: TRBJ2-3

CDR3aa: CASSYSGLATQYF
v_gene: TRBV6-7
j_gene: TRBJ2-3

CDR3aa: CASIRDRGIGELFF
v_gene: TRBV7-9
j_gene: TRBJ2-2

CDR3aa: CSAEQGAEAFF
v_gene: TRBV20-1
j_gene: TRBJ1-1

CDR3aa: CASSLGGQSRNTQYF
v_gene: TRBV28
j_gene: TRBJ2-3

CDR3aa: CASSGLGTGEQYF
v_gene: TRBV18
j_gene: TRBJ2-7

CDR3aa: CSAGGTGFAGELFF
v_gene: TRBV20-1
j_gene: TRBJ2-2

CDR3aa: CASRDPQETQYF
v_gene: TRBV5-1
j_gene: TRBJ2-5

CDR3aa: CASSSTLVTDTQYF
v_gene: TRBV7-2
j_gene: TRBJ2-3

CDR3aa: CASSPPGQGGGEQFF
v_gene: TRBV18
j_gene: TRBJ2-1

CDR3aa: CASSSTGGGLEYEQYF
v_gene: TRBV5-4
j_gene: TRBJ2-7

CDR3aa: CASSQDLSGQGNEQFF
v_gene: TRBV14
j_gene: TRBJ2-1

CDR3aa: CSEGGPGRNTEAFF
v_gene: TRBV20-1
j_gene: TRBJ1-1

CDR3aa: CASSWELVNEQFF
v_gene: TRBV5-4
j_gene: TRBJ2-1

CDR3aa: CASSLRQPSGDTQYF
v_gene: TRBV7-9
j_gene: TRBJ2-3

CDR3aa: CASRTGQRPIYF
v_gene: TRBV6-2/TRBV6-3
j_gene: TRBJ2-4

CDR3aa: CSAMSRQTGYSNQPQHF
v_gene: TRBV20-1
j_gene: TRBJ1-5

CDR3aa: CASSRYKKDSPSYNEQFF
v_gene: TRBV5-8
j_gene: TRBJ2-1

CDR3aa: CSAPDRSYEQYF
v_gene: TRBV20-1
j_gene: TRBJ2-7

CDR3aa: CASGPGTGFYEQYF
v_gene: TRBV6-1
j_gene: TRBJ2-7

CDR3aa: CASSPDEWCYEQYF
v_gene: TRBV4-3
j_gene: TRBJ2-7

CDR3aa: CASSQDRAKETQYF
v_gene: TRBV4-3
j_gene: TRBJ2-5

CDR3aa: CASSSTGRQANTGELFF
v_gene: TRBV7-2
j_gene: TRBJ2-2